This TCR beta chain is from a study of T-cell memory formation after mild COVID-19. MiXCR, run by TCRdb on the 5' RACE reads, gives a single entry per CDR3 protein. The repertoire consists of 40,000 to 45,000 distinct CDR3 sequences, with about a tenth occurring once and the leading ten covering over 9.5%. This CDR3 is built from 16 residues. Germline values: CDR1 DFQATT, CDR2 SNEGSKA (reference sequence). V gave up 0 bases and J gave up 3 bases, with 16 bases separating them. The TCR comes from an adult woman who had mild COVID-19 (a few samples of this study predate the infection). Cell type and time point are not known. The sample taken for sequencing was PBMCs or a T cell subset sorted from them (not recorded which). V is TRBV20-1 and J is TRBJ2-3, with D possibly TRBD1 on 6 matching bases. CDR3 in DNA: TGCAGTGCTAGAGATGTGTGGGCAGGGGAAACAGATACGCAGTATTTT. Translating gives CSARDVWAGETDTQYF.